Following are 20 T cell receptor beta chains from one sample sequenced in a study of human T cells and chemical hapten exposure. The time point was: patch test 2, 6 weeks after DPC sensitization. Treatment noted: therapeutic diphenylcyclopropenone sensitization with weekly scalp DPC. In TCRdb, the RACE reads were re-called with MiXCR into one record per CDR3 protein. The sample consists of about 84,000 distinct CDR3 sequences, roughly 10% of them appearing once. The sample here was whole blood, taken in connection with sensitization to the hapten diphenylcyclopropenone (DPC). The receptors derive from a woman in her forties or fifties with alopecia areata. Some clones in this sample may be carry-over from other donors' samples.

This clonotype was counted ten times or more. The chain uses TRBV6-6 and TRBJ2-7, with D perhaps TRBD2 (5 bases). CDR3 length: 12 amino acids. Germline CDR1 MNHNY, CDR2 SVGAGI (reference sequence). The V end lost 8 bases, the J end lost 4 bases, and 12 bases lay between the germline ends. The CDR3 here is CASGELRYEQYF. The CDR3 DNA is TGTGCCAGCGGGGAGCTGAGATACGAGCAGTACTTC.

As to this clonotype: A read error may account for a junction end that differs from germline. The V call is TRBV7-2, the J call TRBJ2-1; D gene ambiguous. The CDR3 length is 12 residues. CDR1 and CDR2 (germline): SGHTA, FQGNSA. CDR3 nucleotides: TGTGCCACCAGCTCCCAGGACCGGGAGCAGTTCTTC. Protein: CATSSQDREQFF.

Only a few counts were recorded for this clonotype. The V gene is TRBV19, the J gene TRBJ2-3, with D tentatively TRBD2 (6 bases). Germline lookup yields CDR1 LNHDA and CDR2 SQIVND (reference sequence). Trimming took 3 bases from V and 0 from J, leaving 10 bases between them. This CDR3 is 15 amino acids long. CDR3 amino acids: CASSMQSGSTDTQYF. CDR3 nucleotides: TGTGCCAGTAGTATGCAAAGCGGGAGCACAGATACGCAGTATTTT.

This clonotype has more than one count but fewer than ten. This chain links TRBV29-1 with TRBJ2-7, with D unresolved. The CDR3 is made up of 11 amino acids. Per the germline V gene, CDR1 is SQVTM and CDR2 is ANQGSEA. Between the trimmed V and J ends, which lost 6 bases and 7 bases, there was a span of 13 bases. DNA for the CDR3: TGCAGCGTACAAGAGGACGGAGAGCAGTACTTC. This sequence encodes CSVQEDGEQYF.

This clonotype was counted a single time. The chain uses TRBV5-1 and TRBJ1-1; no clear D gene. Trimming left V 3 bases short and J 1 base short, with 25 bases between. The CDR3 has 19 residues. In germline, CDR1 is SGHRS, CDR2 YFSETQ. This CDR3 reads CASSSARLSRRESNTEAFF. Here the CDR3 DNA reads TGCGCCAGCAGCTCGGCCCGGTTAAGTAGGAGGGAGTCGAACACTGAAGCTTTCTTT.

This CDR3 reads CSAKWGRETQYF. CDR3 nucleotide sequence: TGCAGCGCCAAGTGGGGTCGGGAGACCCAGTACTTC. The rearrangement uses TRBV29-1 and TRBJ2-5; no firm D call. V lost 7 bases to trimming and J lost 5 bases, with 14 bases between them. Germline CDR1 reads SQVTM; CDR2 reads ANQGSEA. The CDR3 is 12 residues long.

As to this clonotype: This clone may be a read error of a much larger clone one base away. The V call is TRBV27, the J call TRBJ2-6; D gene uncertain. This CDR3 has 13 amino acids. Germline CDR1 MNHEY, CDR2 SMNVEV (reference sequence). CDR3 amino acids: CASSVSGANVLTF. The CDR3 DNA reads TGTGCCAGCAGTGTATCTGGGGCCAACGTCCTGACTTTC.

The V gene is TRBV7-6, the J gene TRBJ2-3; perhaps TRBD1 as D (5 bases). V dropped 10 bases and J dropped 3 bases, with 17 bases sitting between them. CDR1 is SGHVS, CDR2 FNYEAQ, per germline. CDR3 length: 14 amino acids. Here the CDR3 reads CATSGNMDTDTQYF. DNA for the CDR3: TGTGCCACCTCAGGGAACATGGATACAGATACGCAGTATTTT.

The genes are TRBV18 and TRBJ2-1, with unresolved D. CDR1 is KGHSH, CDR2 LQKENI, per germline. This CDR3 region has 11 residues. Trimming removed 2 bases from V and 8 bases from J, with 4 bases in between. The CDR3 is CASSPTDEQFF. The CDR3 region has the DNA TGTGCCAGCTCACCAACCGATGAGCAGTTCTTC.

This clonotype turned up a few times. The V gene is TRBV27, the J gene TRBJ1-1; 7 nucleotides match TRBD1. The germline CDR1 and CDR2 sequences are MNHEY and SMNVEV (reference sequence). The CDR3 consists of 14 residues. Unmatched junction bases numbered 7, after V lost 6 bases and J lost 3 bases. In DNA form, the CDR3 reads TGTGCCAGCAGCGGGACAGCTAGAGACACTGAAGCTTTCTTT. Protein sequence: CASSGTARDTEAFF.

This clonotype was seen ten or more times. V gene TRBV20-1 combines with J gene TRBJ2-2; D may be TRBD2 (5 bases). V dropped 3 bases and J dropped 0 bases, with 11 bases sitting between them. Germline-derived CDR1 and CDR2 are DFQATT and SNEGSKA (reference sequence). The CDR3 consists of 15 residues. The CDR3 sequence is CSARPDYTNTGELFF. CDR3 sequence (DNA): TGCAGTGCTAGGCCCGACTACACGAACACCGGGGAGCTGTTTTTT.

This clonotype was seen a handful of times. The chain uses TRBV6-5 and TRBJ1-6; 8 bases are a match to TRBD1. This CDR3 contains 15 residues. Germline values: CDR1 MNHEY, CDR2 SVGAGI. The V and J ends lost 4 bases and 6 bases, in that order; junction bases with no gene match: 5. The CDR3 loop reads CASSFQGARNSPLHF. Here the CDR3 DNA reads TGTGCCAGCAGTTTTCAGGGGGCGCGTAATTCACCCCTCCACTTT.

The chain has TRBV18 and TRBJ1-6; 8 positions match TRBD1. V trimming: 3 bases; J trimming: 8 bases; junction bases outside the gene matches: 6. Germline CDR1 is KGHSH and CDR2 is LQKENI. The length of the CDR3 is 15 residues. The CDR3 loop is CASSPSGQGDSPLHF. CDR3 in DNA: TGTGCCAGCTCACCCTCTGGACAGGGTGATTCACCCCTCCACTTT.

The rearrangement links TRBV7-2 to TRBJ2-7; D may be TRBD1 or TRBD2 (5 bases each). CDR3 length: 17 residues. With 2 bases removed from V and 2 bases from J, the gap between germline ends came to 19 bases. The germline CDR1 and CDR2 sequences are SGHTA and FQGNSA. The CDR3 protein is CASSLSGRRQSPYEQYF. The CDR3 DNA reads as TGTGCCAGCAGCTTATCGGGGCGGCGACAATCCCCCTACGAGCAGTACTTC.

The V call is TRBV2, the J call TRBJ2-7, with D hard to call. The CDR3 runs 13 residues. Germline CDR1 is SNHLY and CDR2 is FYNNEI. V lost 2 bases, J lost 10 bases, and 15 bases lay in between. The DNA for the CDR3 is TGTGCCAGCAGTGAAAACCTCGGTCCCACTCAGTACTTC. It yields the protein CASSENLGPTQYF.

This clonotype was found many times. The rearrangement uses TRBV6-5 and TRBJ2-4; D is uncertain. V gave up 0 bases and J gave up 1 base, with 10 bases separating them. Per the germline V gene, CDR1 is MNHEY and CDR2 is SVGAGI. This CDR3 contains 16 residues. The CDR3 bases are TGTGCCAGCAGTTACTCTGGGTCTTGGGCCAAAAACATTCAGTACTTC. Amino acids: CASSYSGSWAKNIQYF.

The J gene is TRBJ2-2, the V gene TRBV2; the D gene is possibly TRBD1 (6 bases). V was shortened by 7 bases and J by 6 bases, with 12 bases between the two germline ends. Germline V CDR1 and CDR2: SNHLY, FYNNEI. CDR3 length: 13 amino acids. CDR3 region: CASTWTEAGELFF. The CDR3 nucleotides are TGTGCCAGCACCTGGACAGAGGCCGGGGAGCTGTTTTTT.

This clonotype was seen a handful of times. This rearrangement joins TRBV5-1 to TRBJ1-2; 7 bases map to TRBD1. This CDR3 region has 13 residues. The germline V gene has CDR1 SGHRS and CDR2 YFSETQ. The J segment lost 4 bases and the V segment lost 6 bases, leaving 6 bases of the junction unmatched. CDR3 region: CASKTGYGYGYTF. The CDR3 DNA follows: TGCGCCAGCAAGACAGGGTACGGCTATGGCTACACCTTC.

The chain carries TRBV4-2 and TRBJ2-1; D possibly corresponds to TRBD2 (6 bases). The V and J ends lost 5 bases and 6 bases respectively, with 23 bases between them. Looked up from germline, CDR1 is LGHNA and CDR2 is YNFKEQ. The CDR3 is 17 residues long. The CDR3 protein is CASSNPAGGKSPNEQFF. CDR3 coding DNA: TGTGCCAGCAGCAACCCCGCGGGCGGGAAGAGCCCCAATGAGCAGTTCTTC.

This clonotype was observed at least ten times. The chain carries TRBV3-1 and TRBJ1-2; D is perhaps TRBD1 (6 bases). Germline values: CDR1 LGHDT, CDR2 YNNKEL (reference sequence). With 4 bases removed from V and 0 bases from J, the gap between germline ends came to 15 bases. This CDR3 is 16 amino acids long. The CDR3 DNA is TGTGCCAGCAGCCCCATATCCAGGACAGCTAACTATGGCTACACCTTC. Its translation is CASSPISRTANYGYTF.